This passage covers 19 T cell receptor beta chains from one sample sequenced in a study of cytomegalovirus exposure and HLA in healthy donors. The PCR ran on 60 Vbeta and 13 Jbeta primers. Generated by immunoSEQ multiplex PCR, the TCRdb table keeps only in-frame clones and is missing some. Here the sample table reports around 120,000 clones. Sequenced material: PBMCs. These receptors originate from a middle-aged man in good health and CMV-seronegative.

The chain has TRBV5-1 and TRBJ2-7, with D perhaps TRBD2 (5 bases). The CDR3 spans 14 residues. From germline, CDR1 is SGHRS and CDR2 YFSETQ. V was pared by 5 bases and J by 5 bases, with 17 bases between. The CDR3 protein is CASRGRGARNEQYF. DNA of the CDR3: TGCGCCAGCAGAGGTCGGGGAGCAAGAAACGAGCAGTACTTC.

This chain joins TRBV5-8 and TRBJ2-7; the match to TRBD1 covers 11 bases. The trim removed 4 bases at V and 3 bases at J, leaving 3 bases unmatched. CDR1 and CDR2 (germline): SGHTS, YDEGEE. The CDR3 runs 14 residues. In nucleotides, the CDR3 is TGTGCCAGCAGCCGGGGACAGGGGGTCTACGAGCAGTACTTC. This encodes CASSRGQGVYEQYF.

This chain connects TRBV30 to TRBJ1-1; 10 nucleotides match TRBD1. The CDR3 runs 13 residues. With 1 base clipped from V and 8 bases from J, the junction kept 4 bases outside the gene matches. Germline V CDR1 and CDR2: GTSNPN, SVGIG (reference sequence). CDR3 loop: CAWSGQGASEAFF. In DNA, the CDR3 is TGTGCCTGGAGTGGACAGGGGGCATCCGAAGCTTTCTTT. Combining the CDR3 with reference TRBV30 and TRBJ1-1 gives the whole variable domain SQTIHQWPATLVQPVGSPLSLECTVEGTSNPNLYWYRQAAGRGLQLLFYSVGIGQISSEVPQNLSASRPQDRQFILSSKKLLLSDSGFYLCAWSGQGASEAFFGQGTRLTVV.

The chain carries TRBV5-8 and TRBJ2-7; D ambiguous. This CDR3 has 14 amino acids. Germline CDR1 SGHTS, CDR2 YDEGEE. Trimming shortened V by 2 bases and J by 6 bases, and 15 bases separated the two germline ends. Written as DNA, the CDR3 is TGTGCCAGCAGCTTATACTCCGCGTCAGGCGAGCAGTACTTC. Protein product: CASSLYSASGEQYF.

The chain employs TRBV2 and TRBJ1-1; D remains ambiguous. Germline values: CDR1 SNHLY, CDR2 FYNNEI. V was clipped by 6 bases and J by 7 bases, with 15 bases between them. CDR3 length: 13 amino acids. The CDR3 nucleotides read TGTGCCAGCAGAACGACCCTCGGAGGTGAAGCTTTCTTT. The encoded protein is CASRTTLGGEAFF.

This chain connects TRBV7-6 to TRBJ2-1, with 10 bases that match TRBD1. With 1 base clipped from V and 7 bases from J, the junction kept 1 base outside the gene matches. This CDR3 has 14 amino acids. The V gene's germline CDR1 is SGHVS and CDR2 FNYEAQ. CDR3 region: CASSLGTGGNEQFF. In DNA, the CDR3 is TGTGCCAGCAGCTTAGGGACAGGGGGTAATGAGCAGTTCTTC.

The chain is built from TRBV7-2 and TRBJ2-3; tentatively, D is TRBD1 (6 bases). CDR1 and CDR2 (germline): SGHTA, FQGNSA. V was cut by 1 base and J by 5 bases, with 7 bases left in between. CDR3 length: 13 residues. Here the CDR3 DNA reads TGTGCCAGCAGCTTAGTGGGACAAGATACGCAGTATTTT. It encodes CASSLVGQDTQYF.

The chain couples TRBV7-2 to TRBJ1-1; D unresolved. The V gene's germline CDR1 is SGHTA and CDR2 FQGNSA. V was clipped by 4 bases and J by 5 bases, with 14 bases between them. The CDR3 extends over 14 amino acids. CDR3 in amino acids: CASSSSLAYTEAFF. The CDR3 bases are TGTGCCAGCAGCTCGTCCCTAGCTTATACTGAAGCTTTCTTT.

CDR3 amino acids: CASSRDRGNSGNTIYF. The CDR3 bases are TGTGCCAGCTCGCGGGACAGGGGAAACTCTGGAAACACCATATATTTT. The chain has TRBV18 and TRBJ1-3; 10 bases are a match to TRBD1. The J segment lost 0 bases and the V segment lost 6 bases, leaving 5 bases of the junction unmatched. The CDR3 runs to 16 residues. Looked up from germline, CDR1 is KGHSH and CDR2 is LQKENI.

The chain uses TRBV7-2 and TRBJ1-2; TRBD1 might be the D (6 bases). Germline values: CDR1 SGHTA, CDR2 FQGNSA. The CDR3 contains 14 residues. Trimming shortened V by 7 bases and J by 4 bases, and 16 bases separated the two germline ends. The CDR3 here is CASKPSGGGYGYTF. The CDR3 DNA follows: TGTGCCAGCAAACCCTCTGGGGGCGGCTATGGCTACACCTTC.

The V gene is TRBV18, the J gene TRBJ1-4; D gene uncertain. The V end was cut by 3 bases, the J end by 7 bases, with 9 bases between. The CDR3 runs 13 residues. Germline CDR1 is KGHSH and CDR2 is LQKENI. CDR3 in amino acids: CASSPNEAEKLFF. The CDR3 nucleotides are TGTGCCAGCTCACCGAACGAGGCTGAAAAACTGTTTTTT.

V gene TRBV18 combines with J gene TRBJ2-7; D is possibly TRBD2 (6 bases). Trimming took 0 bases from V and 3 from J, leaving 9 bases between them. This CDR3 has 14 amino acids. Germline CDR1 KGHSH, CDR2 LQKENI. The chain's CDR3 is CASSPPSGNYEQYF. The DNA for the CDR3 is TGTGCCAGCTCACCACCTAGCGGCAACTACGAGCAGTACTTC.

The V and J genes are TRBV7-9 and TRBJ2-5; TRBD2 might be the D (5 bases). The CDR3 length is 16 residues. The germline V gene encodes CDR1 SEHNR and CDR2 FQNEAQ (reference sequence). The ends were cut back, 5 bases at V and 1 base at J, with 17 bases in the middle. CDR3 in amino acids: CASSPGGRTAQETQYF. In nucleotides, the CDR3 is TGTGCCAGCAGCCCAGGAGGACGGACGGCCCAAGAGACCCAGTACTTC.

The CDR3 is CASSPDRSFNEKLFF. Here the CDR3 DNA reads TGTGCCAGCTCACCTGACAGGAGTTTTAATGAAAAACTGTTTTTT. V usage is TRBV18 and J usage is TRBJ1-4; D possibly corresponds to TRBD1 (6 bases). The CDR3 covers 15 residues. The V end was cut by 3 bases, the J end by 4 bases, with 12 bases between. From germline, CDR1 is KGHSH and CDR2 LQKENI. Filled out from reference TRBV18 and TRBJ1-4, the complete variable domain reads NAGVMQNPRHLVRRRGQEARLRCSPMKGHSHVYWYRQLPEEGLKFMVYLQKENIIDESGMPKERFSAEFPKEGPSILRIQQVVRGDSAAYFCASSPDRSFNEKLFFGSGTQLSVL.

The rearrangement uses TRBV20-1 and TRBJ2-1; D is undetermined. CDR1 DFQATT and CDR2 SNEGSKA come from the germline V gene (reference sequence). The germline V and J ends were trimmed by 5 bases and 12 bases, with 11 bases remaining between them. The CDR3 spans 10 residues. In DNA form, the CDR3 reads TGCAGTGCTCTTCAGTTTCGGCAGTTCTTC. Protein sequence: CSALQFRQFF.

The V call is TRBV9, the J call TRBJ1-2; perhaps TRBD1 as D (5 bases). Deletions cut 0 bases from V and 8 bases from J, with 14 bases between. In germline, CDR1 is SGDLS, CDR2 YYNGEE. The CDR3 contains 14 residues. CDR3 sequence: CASSVGGTSTGYTF. CDR3 nucleotides: TGTGCCAGCAGCGTAGGCGGGACCTCGACCGGCTACACCTTC.

The DNA for the CDR3 is TGTGCCAGCAGTCCAGGAGGCTTCCAAGAGACCCAGTACTTC. Encoded protein: CASSPGGFQETQYF. This chain connects TRBV27 to TRBJ2-5; D is possibly TRBD2 (5 bases). Trimming removed 5 bases from V and 1 base from J, with 11 bases in between. The CDR3 has 14 residues. Germline V lookup: CDR1 MNHEY, CDR2 SMNVEV (reference sequence).

This rearrangement joins TRBV14 to TRBJ2-7; the D gene is possibly TRBD1 (6 bases). V was clipped by 2 bases and J by 4 bases, with 18 bases between them. Germline V lookup: CDR1 SGHDN, CDR2 FVKESK. The CDR3 runs to 16 residues. The CDR3 region has the DNA TGTGCCAGCAGCCAATCATGGGGAACAGGGTTGTACGAGCAGTACTTC. Translated: CASSQSWGTGLYEQYF. The full variable domain, completed using reference TRBV14 and TRBJ2-7, is EAGVTQFPSHSVIEKGQTVTLRCDPISGHDNLYWYRRVMGKEIKFLLHFVKESKQDESGMPNNRFLAERTGGTYSTLKVQPAELEDSGVYFCASSQSWGTGLYEQYFGPGTRLTVT.

The V call is TRBV25-1, the J call TRBJ2-5; 7 nucleotides align to TRBD1. The CDR3 extends over 13 amino acids. V lost 4 bases to trimming and J lost 4 bases; unmatched junction nucleotides: 3. Per germline, CDR1 MGHDK and CDR2 SYGVNS. The CDR3 protein is CASSAYRGETQYF. The CDR3 bases are TGTGCCAGCAGTGCGTACAGGGGAGAGACCCAGTACTTC.